The clone carrying this TCR beta chain was observed a handful of times. This entry is derived from a study of blood T cell repertoires in COVID-19. On the study more broadly: Sources were T cells, B-cell-depleted T cells, or PBMCs; the material itself was cDNA or gDNA.

The protocol was immunoSEQ multiplex PCR, while the TCRdb copy is restricted to in-frame clones and leaves out a portion. Of some 100,000 clones listed, around 90% are singletons. With 5 bases clipped from V and 7 bases from J, the junction kept 5 bases outside the gene matches. The CDR3 has 13 residues. The V gene's germline CDR1 is SNHLY and CDR2 FYNNEI. Material for sequencing was peripheral blood. V is TRBV2 and J is TRBJ1-5, with 7 positions matching TRBD1. This sequence was found in a woman between 70 and 85 years old with acute or convalescent COVID-19. For the CDR3, the DNA is TGTGCCAGCAGTTACAGGGGAAACCAGCCCCAGCATTTT. Translation: CASSYRGNQPQHF.